This is a list of T cell receptor beta chains from one sample in a study of Graves' ophthalmopathy and Graves' hyperthyroidism. Using its own MiXCR run on the multiplex PCR reads, TCRdb lists one record per CDR3 protein. The sample includes some 360,000 distinct CDR3 sequences, approximately 18% of them seen just once. Sequencing input: peripheral blood. The receptor source for this set is an adult woman with stable Graves' hyperthyroidism. Each CDR3 is given with its conserved first and last residue. A D gene is named only where the DNA matches it firmly. Rows may omit the clone size; those that give it use once, few, many or a size class.

TRBV20-1	TRBJ1-2	.	.	CSPRGGSHTNYGYTF	TGCAGTCCGAGGGGGGGCAGCCACACTAACTATGGCTACACCTTC
TRBV7-9	TRBJ1-5	.	many	CASSLAGYNQPQHF	TGTGCCAGCAGCTTAGCGGGCTACAATCAGCCCCAGCATTTT
TRBV7-9	TRBJ2-5	TRBD2	many	CASRTTSGQETQYF	TGTGCCAGCAGGACCACTAGCGGACAAGAGACCCAGTACTTC
TRBV7-3	TRBJ2-2	.	many	CASSEGTTGELFF	TGTGCCAGCAGCGAGGGGACCACCGGGGAGCTGTTTTTT
TRBV6-2/TRBV6-3	TRBJ2-7	TRBD1	.	CATPRTGTSFGIYEQYF	TGTGCCACCCCCAGGACAGGGACCTCCTTCGGTATCTACGAGCAGTACTTC
TRBV20-1	TRBJ1-1	TRBD1	many	CSATGTGGRWTEAFF	TGCAGTGCTACCGGGACAGGGGGCCGGTGGACTGAAGCTTTCTTT
TRBV2	TRBJ2-5	TRBD1	many	CASRWDRKETQYF	TGTGCCAGCAGATGGGACAGAAAAGAGACCCAGTACTTC
TRBV7-2	TRBJ2-1	.	many	CASSPLTGGVASYNEQFF	TGTGCCAGCAGCCCCCTCACTGGCGGGGTAGCATCCTACAATGAGCAGTTCTTC
TRBV11-2	TRBJ2-7	TRBD2	few	CASSPTSGRAGREQYF	TGTGCCAGCAGCCCGACTAGCGGGAGGGCCGGGCGAGAGCAGTACTTC
TRBV7-2	TRBJ2-7	TRBD1	many	CASSFDRGWEQYF	TGTGCCAGCAGCTTCGACAGGGGATGGGAGCAGTACTTC
TRBV6-1	TRBJ1-6	.	many	CASSSGINSPLHF	TGTGCCAGCAGTTCTGGGATTAATTCACCCCTCCACTTT
TRBV27	TRBJ1-2	TRBD1	.	CASSLSRDSYGYTF	TGTGCCAGCAGTTTATCCAGGGACAGCTATGGCTACACCTTC
TRBV6-2/TRBV6-3	TRBJ1-1	TRBD1	.	CASSDRADTEAFF	TGTGCCAGCAGCGACAGGGCGGACACTGAAGCTTTCTTT
TRBV10-3	TRBJ2-2	.	many	CAISETPPRNTGELFF	TGTGCCATCAGTGAGACTCCCCCCAGGAACACCGGGGAGCTGTTTTTT
TRBV2	TRBJ2-3	.	many	CASSDVASTDTQYF	TGTGCCAGCAGTGATGTCGCTAGCACAGATACGCAGTATTTT
TRBV27	TRBJ2-7	.	many	CASSYKALMTGRAEYEQYF	TGTGCCAGCAGTTACAAGGCCCTCATGACCGGCCGCGCAGAATACGAGCAGTACTTC
TRBV20-1	TRBJ1-2	TRBD1	many	CSAIGQGHGYTF	TGCAGTGCGATTGGACAGGGACATGGCTACACCTTC
TRBV28	TRBJ2-7	.	many	CASSLPYISYEQYF	TGTGCCAGCAGTTTGCCATATATCTCCTACGAGCAGTACTTC
TRBV12-3/TRBV12-4	TRBJ1-1	.	many	CASSQRTAGEAFF	TGTGCCAGCAGTCAACGGACAGCTGGTGAAGCTTTCTTT
TRBV12-3/TRBV12-4	TRBJ1-2	.	many	CASRLHDYGYTF	TGTGCCAGCAGGTTGCACGACTATGGCTACACCTTC
TRBV10-3	TRBJ1-2	.	many	CAITKDSGGYTF	TGTGCCATCACAAAAGACAGTGGAGGCTACACCTTC
TRBV6-2/TRBV6-3	TRBJ2-6	.	.	CASSYIGSGANVLTF	TGTGCCAGCAGTTACATCGGGTCTGGGGCCAACGTCCTGACTTTC
TRBV4-3	TRBJ2-5	TRBD2	few	CASSQDVPSGSRETQYF	TGCGCCAGCAGCCAAGACGTCCCTAGCGGGAGTCGTGAGACCCAGTACTTC
TRBV28	TRBJ1-2	.	many	CATGGGAYGYTF	TGTGCCACCGGGGGGGGAGCCTATGGCTACACCTTC
TRBV19	TRBJ1-1	.	many	CASSIGLAEGTEAFF	TGTGCCAGTAGTATTGGTTTGGCGGAAGGGACTGAAGCTTTCTTT
TRBV29-1	TRBJ2-5	.	many	CSVAEGETQYF	TGCAGCGTGGCAGAAGGAGAGACCCAGTACTTC
TRBV12-5	TRBJ2-5	.	many	CASGFLTSASRTQYF	TGTGCTAGTGGTTTTTTAACGTCGGCTTCCCGGACCCAGTACTTC
TRBV6-1	TRBJ2-7	TRBD1	many	CASSEEKGAAYEQYF	TGTGCCAGCAGTGAAGAGAAGGGGGCGGCCTACGAGCAGTACTTC
TRBV5-1	TRBJ1-2	.	many	CASSLGDRVVYGYTF	TGCGCCAGCAGCTTGGGGGACCGCGTTGTCTATGGCTACACCTTC
TRBV2	TRBJ2-5	TRBD2	many	CASSDLAGGETQYF	TGTGCCAGCAGTGATTTAGCGGGAGGAGAGACCCAGTACTTC
TRBV6-2/TRBV6-3	TRBJ2-7	TRBD1	many	CAARPTGRGNEQYF	TGTGCCGCCAGGCCGACAGGGAGAGGTAACGAGCAGTACTTC
TRBV6-2/TRBV6-3	TRBJ1-5	.	many	CASSSSVLPQHF	TGTGCCAGCAGTTCCTCCGTCCTCCCCCAGCATTTT
TRBV5-1	TRBJ1-6	.	.	CASSLSYGDNSPLHF	TGCGCCAGCAGCTTGTCTTACGGGGACAATTCACCCCTCCACTTT
TRBV15	TRBJ1-1	TRBD1	many	CATSRTLGAGGDTEAFF	TGTGCCACCAGCAGGACCCTGGGGGCAGGGGGGGACACTGAAGCTTTCTTT
TRBV12-3/TRBV12-4	TRBJ1-3	.	many	CASSDTGMLAGNTIYF	TGTGCCAGCAGTGACACAGGGATGCTGGCTGGAAACACCATATATTTT
TRBV5-1	TRBJ2-2	.	many	CASSLRNGELFF	TGCGCCAGCAGCTTACGGAACGGGGAGCTGTTTTTT
TRBV25-1	TRBJ2-7	.	many	CASSDGGGPQGQYF	TGTGCCAGCAGTGATGGCGGAGGGCCTCAGGGGCAGTACTTC
TRBV29-1	TRBJ1-2	TRBD1	many	CSVDSGGGFGYTF	TGCAGCGTTGACTCAGGGGGTGGTTTTGGCTACACCTTC
TRBV20-1	TRBJ2-7	.	many	CSAISPRVYEQYF	TGCAGTGCTATCTCTCCCAGGGTCTACGAGCAGTACTTC
TRBV28	TRBJ1-5	TRBD1	many	CASRGTGDNQPQHF	TGTGCCAGCAGAGGGACAGGGGATAATCAGCCCCAGCATTTT
TRBV5-1	TRBJ2-4	.	few	CASSLGFFALAKNIKYF	TGCGCCAGCAGCTTGGGTTTTTTCGCGCTAGCCAAAAACATTAAGTACTTC
TRBV9	TRBJ1-2	.	many	CASSVVDKDGGYTF	TGTGCCAGCAGCGTAGTAGATAAAGACGGTGGCTACACCTTC
TRBV30	TRBJ1-2	.	many	CAWIPGLAPNYGYTF	TGTGCCTGGATTCCAGGATTAGCGCCTAACTATGGCTACACCTTC
TRBV7-2	TRBJ2-4	TRBD1	many	CASSNYRGRGNIQYF	TGTGCCAGCAGCAATTACAGGGGGCGAGGAAACATTCAGTACTTC
TRBV27	TRBJ2-7	.	.	CASSFSGPAYEQYF	TGTGCCAGCAGTTTTTCGGGCCCTGCCTACGAGCAGTACTTC
TRBV3-1	TRBJ1-1	.	.	CASSPLGEPEAFF	TGTGCCAGCAGCCCCTTGGGGGAGCCTGAAGCTTTCTTT
TRBV2	TRBJ1-2	.	.	CASRTDPYGYTF	TGTGCCAGCAGGACGGACCCCTATGGCTACACCTTC
TRBV24-1	TRBJ2-5	TRBD1	many	CATSDPPGQGAGETQYF	TGTGCCACCAGTGACCCCCCGGGACAGGGGGCAGGTGAGACCCAGTACTTC
TRBV5-5	TRBJ2-5	.	.	CAGSLGFGVKSQETQYF	TGTGCCGGCAGCTTGGGATTCGGCGTCAAATCCCAAGAGACCCAGTACTTC